Listed below are T cell receptor beta chains from one sample, sequenced in a study of blood T cell repertoires in COVID-19. The repertoire was sequenced with immunoSEQ multiplex PCR; TCRdb's copy has only in-frame clones and lacks some. The table has roughly 35,000 clones, roughly 93% seen once; the top ten hold roughly 5%. Specimen: peripheral blood. These receptors all stem from a human donor in a cohort sampled during active COVID-19. Both conserved end residues are trimmed from each CDR3. The order of the fields is V gene, CDR3 protein.

TRBV4-2,ASSQVTGGHGELF
TRBV5-4,ASSSQGTSGGTDTQY
TRBV18,ASSLASSSYEQY
TRBV2,ASSFTGGYSPLH
TRBV5-1,ASSSIQGFDEQY
TRBV10-3,AISEGPVKTQY
TRBV9,ASSNRLTKTVGYT
TRBV19,ASSLPPGTPGNTIY
TRBV29-1,SNQGAADTQY
TRBV30,ASSATGYEQF
TRBV11-2,ASTSAVLYNEQF
TRBV27,ASSYTSLPFTDTQY
TRBV5-4,ASSLRGFGNTIY
TRBV18,ASSPSGAEQY
TRBV5-3,ARSTRGETSPYEQY
TRBV5-1,ASRPGQGIYEQY
TRBV27,ASSLLRGRSLVETQY
TRBV2,ANRQGPSYGYT
TRBV9,ASSASSSLSYEQY
TRBV2,ASSEQEGYEQY
TRBV6-5,ASRGPGGINTEAF
TRBV11-2,ASSLWGQDSSNYGYT
TRBV3-1/TRBV3-2,ASSRTAQFYEQY
TRBV3-1/TRBV3-2,ATEGLDTQY
TRBV7-9,ASSLDRGGSPLH
TRBV7-2,ASSLTEKYEQY
TRBV6-5,ASTLGGNLESYT
TRBV7-9,ASSQPRGGSYEQY
TRBV30,AWSWENGYT
TRBV5-8,AVGGTYEQY
TRBV19,ASRDGRGSHEQY
TRBV11-2,ASSLGQGAREQY
TRBV3-1/TRBV3-2,ASSGQISYNEQF
TRBV19,ASKPEPGFGTEAF
TRBV6-4,ASSDSQGTQQF
TRBV15,ATSRSDRARETQY
TRBV9,ASSGRDRGSPLH
TRBV19,ASSIEGREPLAKNIQY
TRBV11-3,ASSLGGGRGTEAF
TRBV6-5,ASSYSGGLYGYT
TRBV5-6,ASSLGPTQGSSNEQF
TRBV7-3,ASSPQGGGLGEQF
TRBV7-3,ASSVLAGAESGELF
TRBV6-4,ASRRGTENQPQH
TRBV29-1,SVEDQQGGTYEQY
TRBV28,ASMLPGTGGHNEQF
TRBV7-9,ASSLGLSYGYT
TRBV19,ASSILYTDTQY
TRBV4-1,ASSQVGQGALGNTIY
TRBV13,ASSLWTGSSYNSPLH
TRBV4-1,ASSQAEGFLYEQY
TRBV9,ASSSSGTHYEQY
TRBV30,AWSVQRGANYGYT
TRBV28,ASSVDSSFGNQPQH
TRBV7-9,ASSWTGGSLSGYT